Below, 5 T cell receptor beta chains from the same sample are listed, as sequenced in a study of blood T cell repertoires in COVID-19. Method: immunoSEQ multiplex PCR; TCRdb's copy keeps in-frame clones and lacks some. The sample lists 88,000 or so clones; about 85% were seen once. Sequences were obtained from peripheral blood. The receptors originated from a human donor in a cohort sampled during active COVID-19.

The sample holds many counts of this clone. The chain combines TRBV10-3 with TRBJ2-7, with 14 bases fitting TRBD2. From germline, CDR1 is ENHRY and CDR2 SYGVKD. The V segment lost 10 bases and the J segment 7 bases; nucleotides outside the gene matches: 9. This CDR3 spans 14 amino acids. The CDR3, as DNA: TGTGCCACCCAGGGGACTAGCGGGAGAGTAGAGCAGTACTTC. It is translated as CATQGTSGRVEQYF.

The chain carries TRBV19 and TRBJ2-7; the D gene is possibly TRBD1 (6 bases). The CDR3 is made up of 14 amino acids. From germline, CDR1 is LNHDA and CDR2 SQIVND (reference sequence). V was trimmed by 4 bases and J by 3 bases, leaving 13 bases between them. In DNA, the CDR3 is TGTGCCAGTAGTAGTAGGACAGATTACTACGAGCAGTACTTC. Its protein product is CASSSRTDYYEQYF.

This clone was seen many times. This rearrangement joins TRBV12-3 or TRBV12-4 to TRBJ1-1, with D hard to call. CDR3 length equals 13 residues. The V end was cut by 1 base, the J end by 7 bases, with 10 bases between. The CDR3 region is CASSLESDYEAFF. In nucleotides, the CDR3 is TGTGCCAGCAGTTTAGAGTCCGACTATGAAGCTTTCTTT.

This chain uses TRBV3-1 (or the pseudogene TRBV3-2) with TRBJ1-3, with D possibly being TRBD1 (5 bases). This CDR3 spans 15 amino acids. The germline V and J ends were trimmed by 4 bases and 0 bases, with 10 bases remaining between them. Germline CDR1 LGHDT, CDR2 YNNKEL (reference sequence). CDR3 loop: CASSLDRYSGNTIYF. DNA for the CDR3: TGTGCCAGCAGCCTCGACAGATACTCTGGAAACACCATATATTTT.

Written as DNA, the CDR3 is TGTGCCAGCAGCTTAGATCTATCGGTTAATAGCAATCAGCCCCAGCATTTT. Protein product: CASSLDLSVNSNQPQHF. The chain carries TRBV11-2 and TRBJ1-5; D is undetermined. This CDR3 spans 17 amino acids. Trimming shortened V by 0 bases and J by 0 bases, and 12 bases separated the two germline ends. Germline V gene data show CDR1 as SGHAT and CDR2 as FQNNGV.